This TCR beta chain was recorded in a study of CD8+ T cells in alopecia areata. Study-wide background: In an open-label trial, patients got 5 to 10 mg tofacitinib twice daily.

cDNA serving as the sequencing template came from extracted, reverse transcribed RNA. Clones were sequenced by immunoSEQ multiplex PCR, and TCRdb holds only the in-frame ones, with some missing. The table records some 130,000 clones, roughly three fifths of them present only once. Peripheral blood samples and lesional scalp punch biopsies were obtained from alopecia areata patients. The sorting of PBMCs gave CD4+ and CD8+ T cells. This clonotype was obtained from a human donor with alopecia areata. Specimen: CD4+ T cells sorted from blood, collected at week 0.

This CDR3 is CASSYSLLAGLRRQFF. CDR3 sequence (DNA): TGTGCCAGCAGTTACTCCCTACTAGCGGGGCTCAGGCGGCAGTTCTTC. J is TRBJ2-1 and V is TRBV6-5; 10 positions agree with TRBD2. The CDR3 consists of 16 residues. V trimming: 0 bases; J trimming: 12 bases; junction bases outside the gene matches: 11. CDR1 is MNHEY and CDR2 is SVGAGI in the germline V gene.